Included here is one T cell receptor (beta chain) sequence, with context. This sample was included in a study of blood T cell repertoires in COVID-19. Clones were read by immunoSEQ multiplex PCR, and TCRdb kept only the in-frame ones, dropping some. The profile shows about 160,000 clones, over 85% of them singletons. The TCR comes from an older woman with COVID-19, enrolled during active disease. Sequencing input: peripheral blood.

The CDR3 coding sequence is TGTGCCAGCAGGTACAGGCGTACCTATGGCTACACCTTC. Protein: CASRYRRTYGYTF. V is TRBV12-3 or TRBV12-4 and J is TRBJ1-2, with a weak D call TRBD1 (5 bases). The V and J ends lost 6 bases and 4 bases respectively, with 12 bases between them. The CDR3 extends over 13 amino acids.